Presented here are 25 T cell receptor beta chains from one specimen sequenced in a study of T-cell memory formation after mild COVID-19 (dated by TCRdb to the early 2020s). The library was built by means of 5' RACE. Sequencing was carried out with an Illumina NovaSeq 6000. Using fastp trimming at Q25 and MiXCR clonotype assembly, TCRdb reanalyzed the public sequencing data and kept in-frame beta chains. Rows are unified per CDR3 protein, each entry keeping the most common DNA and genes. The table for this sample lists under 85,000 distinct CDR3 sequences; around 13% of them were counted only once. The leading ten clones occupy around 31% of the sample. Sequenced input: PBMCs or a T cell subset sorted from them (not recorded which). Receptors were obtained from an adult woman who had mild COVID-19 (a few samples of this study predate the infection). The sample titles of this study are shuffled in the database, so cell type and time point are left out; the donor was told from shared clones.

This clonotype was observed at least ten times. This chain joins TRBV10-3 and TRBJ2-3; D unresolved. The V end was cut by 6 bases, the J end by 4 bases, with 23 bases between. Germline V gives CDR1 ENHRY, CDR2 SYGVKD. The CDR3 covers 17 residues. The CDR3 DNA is TGTGCCATCAGGACCCTCTCTGAACAAGTTTCCGCAGATACGCAGTATTTT. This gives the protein CAIRTLSEQVSADTQYF.

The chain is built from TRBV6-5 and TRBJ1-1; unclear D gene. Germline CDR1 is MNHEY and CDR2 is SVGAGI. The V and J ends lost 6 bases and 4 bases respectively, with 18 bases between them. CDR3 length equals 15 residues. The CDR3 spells CASSHYPGGATEAFF. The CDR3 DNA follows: TGTGCCAGCAGCCACTACCCCGGTGGAGCCACTGAAGCTTTCTTT.

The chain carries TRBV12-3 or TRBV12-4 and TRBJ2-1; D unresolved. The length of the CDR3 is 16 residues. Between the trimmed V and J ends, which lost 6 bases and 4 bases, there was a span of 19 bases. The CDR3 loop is CASSSPALTSYNEQFF. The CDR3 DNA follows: TGTGCCAGCAGCTCCCCGGCCTTAACTTCATACAATGAGCAGTTCTTC.

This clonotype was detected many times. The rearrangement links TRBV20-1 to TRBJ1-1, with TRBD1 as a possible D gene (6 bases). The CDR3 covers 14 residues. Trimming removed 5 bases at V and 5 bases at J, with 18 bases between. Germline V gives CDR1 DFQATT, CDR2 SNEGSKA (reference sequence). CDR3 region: CSAPAGGPGTEAFF. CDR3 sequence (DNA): TGCAGTGCTCCGGCGGGGGGGCCGGGGACTGAAGCTTTCTTT.

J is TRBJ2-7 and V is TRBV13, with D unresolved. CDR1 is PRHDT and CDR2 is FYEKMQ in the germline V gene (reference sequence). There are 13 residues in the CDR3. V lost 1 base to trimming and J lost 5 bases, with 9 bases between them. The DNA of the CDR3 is TGTGCCAGCAGCTTAGTTTCTGGGAACGAGCAGTACTTC. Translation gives CASSLVSGNEQYF.

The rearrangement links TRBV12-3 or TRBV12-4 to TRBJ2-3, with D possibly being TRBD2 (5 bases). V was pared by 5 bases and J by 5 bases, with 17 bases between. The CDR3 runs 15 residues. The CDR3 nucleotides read TGTGCCAGCAGTCCCGAAGGGCGGGCCGGAGATACGCAGTATTTT. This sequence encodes CASSPEGRAGDTQYF.

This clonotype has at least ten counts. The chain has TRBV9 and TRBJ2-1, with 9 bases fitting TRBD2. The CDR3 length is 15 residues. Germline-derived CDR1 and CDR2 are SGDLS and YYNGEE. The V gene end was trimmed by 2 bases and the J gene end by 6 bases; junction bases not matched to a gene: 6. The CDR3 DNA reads TGTGCCAGCAGCGTCACTAGCGGGTGGGTCAATGAGCAGTTCTTC. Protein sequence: CASSVTSGWVNEQFF.

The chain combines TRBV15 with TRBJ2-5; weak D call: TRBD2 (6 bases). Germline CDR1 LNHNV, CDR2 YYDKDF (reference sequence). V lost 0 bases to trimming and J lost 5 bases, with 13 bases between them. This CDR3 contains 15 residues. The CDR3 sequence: CATSRESAGLETQYF. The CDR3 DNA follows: TGTGCCACCAGCAGAGAGTCCGCGGGGCTGGAGACCCAGTACTTC.

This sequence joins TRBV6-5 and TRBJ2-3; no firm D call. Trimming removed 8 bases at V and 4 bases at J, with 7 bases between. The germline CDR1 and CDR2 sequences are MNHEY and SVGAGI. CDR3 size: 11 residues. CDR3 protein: CASLVADTQYF. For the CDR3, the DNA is TGTGCCAGCTTAGTCGCAGATACGCAGTATTTT.

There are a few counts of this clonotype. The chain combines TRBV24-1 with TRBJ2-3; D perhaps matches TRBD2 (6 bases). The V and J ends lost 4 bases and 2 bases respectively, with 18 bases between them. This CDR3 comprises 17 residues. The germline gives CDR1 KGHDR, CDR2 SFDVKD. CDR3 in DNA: TGTGCCACCAGTGAAGACGACTACGGGGGTATCACAGATACGCAGTATTTT. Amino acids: CATSEDDYGGITDTQYF.

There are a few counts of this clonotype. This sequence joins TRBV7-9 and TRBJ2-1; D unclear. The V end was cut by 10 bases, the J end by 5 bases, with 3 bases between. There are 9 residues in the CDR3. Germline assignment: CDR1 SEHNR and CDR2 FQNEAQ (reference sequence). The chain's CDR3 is CATNNEQFF. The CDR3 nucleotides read TGTGCCACCAACAATGAGCAGTTCTTC.

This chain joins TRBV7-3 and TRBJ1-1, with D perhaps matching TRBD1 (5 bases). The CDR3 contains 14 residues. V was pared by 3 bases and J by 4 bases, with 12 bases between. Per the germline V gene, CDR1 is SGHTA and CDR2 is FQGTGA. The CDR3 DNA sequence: TGTGCCAGCAGCTTGACGGGGGGTGGCACTGAAGCTTTCTTT. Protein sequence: CASSLTGGGTEAFF.

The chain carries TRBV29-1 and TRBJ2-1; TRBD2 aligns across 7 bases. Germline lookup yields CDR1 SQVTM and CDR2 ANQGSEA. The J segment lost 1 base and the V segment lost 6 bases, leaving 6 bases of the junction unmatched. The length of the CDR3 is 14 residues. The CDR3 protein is CSVRGGGSYNEQFF. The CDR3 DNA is TGCAGCGTCCGTGGGGGGGGGTCCTACAATGAGCAGTTCTTC.

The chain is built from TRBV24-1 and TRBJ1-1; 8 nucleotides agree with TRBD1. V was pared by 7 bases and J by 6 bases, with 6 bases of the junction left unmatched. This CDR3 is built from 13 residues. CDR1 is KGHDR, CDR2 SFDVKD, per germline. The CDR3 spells CATRMTGEAEAFF. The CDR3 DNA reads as TGTGCCACCAGGATGACAGGGGAAGCTGAAGCTTTCTTT.

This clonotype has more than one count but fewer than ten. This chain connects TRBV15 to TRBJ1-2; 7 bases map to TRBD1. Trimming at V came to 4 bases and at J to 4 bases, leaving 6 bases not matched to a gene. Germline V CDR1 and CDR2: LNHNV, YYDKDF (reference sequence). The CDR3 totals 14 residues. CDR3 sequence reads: CATSTYGTVYGYTF. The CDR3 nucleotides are TGTGCCACCAGCACATACGGGACAGTCTATGGCTACACCTTC.

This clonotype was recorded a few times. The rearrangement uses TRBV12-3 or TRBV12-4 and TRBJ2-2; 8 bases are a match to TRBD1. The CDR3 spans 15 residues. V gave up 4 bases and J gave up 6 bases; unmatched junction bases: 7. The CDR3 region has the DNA TGTGCCAGCAGTTCCCGGACAGGGAGGCCCGGGGAGCTGTTTTTT. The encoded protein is CASSSRTGRPGELFF.

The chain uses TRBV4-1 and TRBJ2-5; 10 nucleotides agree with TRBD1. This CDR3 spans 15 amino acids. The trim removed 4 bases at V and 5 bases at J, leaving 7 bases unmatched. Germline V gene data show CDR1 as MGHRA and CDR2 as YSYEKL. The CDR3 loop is CASSPGTGEKETQYF. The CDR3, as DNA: TGCGCCAGCAGCCCGGGGACAGGGGAAAAGGAGACCCAGTACTTC.

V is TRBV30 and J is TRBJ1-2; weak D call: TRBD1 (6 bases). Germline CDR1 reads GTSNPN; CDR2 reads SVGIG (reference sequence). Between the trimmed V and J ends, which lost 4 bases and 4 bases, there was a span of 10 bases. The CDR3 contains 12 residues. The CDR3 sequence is CAWTGVGYGYTF. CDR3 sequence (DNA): TGTGCCTGGACAGGGGTAGGCTATGGCTACACCTTC.

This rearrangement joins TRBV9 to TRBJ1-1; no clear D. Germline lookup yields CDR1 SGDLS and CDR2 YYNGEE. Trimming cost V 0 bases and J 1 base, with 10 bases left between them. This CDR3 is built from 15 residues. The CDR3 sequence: CASSVAWTANTEAFF. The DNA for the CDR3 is TGTGCCAGCAGCGTAGCTTGGACGGCGAACACTGAAGCTTTCTTT.

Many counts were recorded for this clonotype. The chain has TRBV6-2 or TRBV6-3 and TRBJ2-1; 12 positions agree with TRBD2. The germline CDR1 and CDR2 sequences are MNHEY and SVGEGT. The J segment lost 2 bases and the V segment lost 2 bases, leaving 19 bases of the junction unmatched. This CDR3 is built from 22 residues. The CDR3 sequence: CASSYPQTQPDGLAGPYNEQFF. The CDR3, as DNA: TGTGCCAGCAGTTACCCTCAAACACAACCTGACGGACTAGCGGGACCCTACAATGAGCAGTTCTTC.

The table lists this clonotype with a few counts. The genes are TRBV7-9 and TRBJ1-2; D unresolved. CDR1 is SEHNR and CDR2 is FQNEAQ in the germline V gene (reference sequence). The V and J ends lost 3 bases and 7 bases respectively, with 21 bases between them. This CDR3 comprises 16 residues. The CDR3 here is CASSFPLEGWEGGYTF. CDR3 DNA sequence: TGTGCCAGCAGCTTCCCCTTAGAAGGGTGGGAAGGTGGCTACACCTTC.

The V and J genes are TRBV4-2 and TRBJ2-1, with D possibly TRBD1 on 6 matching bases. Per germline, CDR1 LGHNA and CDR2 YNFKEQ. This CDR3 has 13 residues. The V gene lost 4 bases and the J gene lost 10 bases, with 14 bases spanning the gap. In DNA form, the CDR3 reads TGTGCCAGCAGCCTGGCTGGGGGCGGGGAGCAGTTCTTC. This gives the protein CASSLAGGGEQFF.

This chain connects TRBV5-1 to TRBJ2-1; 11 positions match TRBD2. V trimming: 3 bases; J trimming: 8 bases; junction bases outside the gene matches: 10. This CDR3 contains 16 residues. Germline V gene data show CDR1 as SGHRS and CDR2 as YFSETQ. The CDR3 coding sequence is TGCGCCAGCAGCTCAGCCCTAGCGGGGGGAGTCGATGAGCAGTTCTTC. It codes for CASSSALAGGVDEQFF.

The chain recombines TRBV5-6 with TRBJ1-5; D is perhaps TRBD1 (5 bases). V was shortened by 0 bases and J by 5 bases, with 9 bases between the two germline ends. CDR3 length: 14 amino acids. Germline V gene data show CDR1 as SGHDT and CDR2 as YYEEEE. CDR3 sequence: CASSLGGTDQPQHF. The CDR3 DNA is TGTGCCAGCAGCTTGGGGGGGACGGATCAGCCCCAGCATTTT.

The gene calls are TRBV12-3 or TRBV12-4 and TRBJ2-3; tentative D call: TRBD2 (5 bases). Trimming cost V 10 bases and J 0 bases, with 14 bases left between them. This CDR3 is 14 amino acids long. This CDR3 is CAIRWGASTDTQYF. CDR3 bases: TGTGCCATTCGCTGGGGAGCTAGCACAGATACGCAGTATTTT.